The T cell receptor (beta chain) described here comes from a study of T cells in Graves' hyperthyroidism and ophthalmopathy. Study at large: Peripheral blood was drawn at first diagnosis, prior to all treatment.

Amplified TCR beta CDR3 regions came from RNA transcripts. HTBI primers were the set used in a first-round RT-PCR of the TCR CDR3. TCRdb re-called the multiplex PCR reads through MiXCR, storing one row per CDR3 protein. The sample includes more than 500,000 distinct CDR3 sequences, 15% to 20% of them seen just once. For the diagnoses, clinical symptoms, serum thyroxine and TRAb, thyroid ultrasound and orbital computed tomography were used. Out of roughly 9.1 ml of fresh peripheral blood came the PBMCs. General study findings and limits: Blood held most thyroid clonotypes expanded above 0.001 frequency.

The CDR3 length is 15 residues. The germline V gene has CDR1 MNHNS and CDR2 SASEGT. Trimming left V 5 bases short and J 0 bases short, with 14 bases between. This clonotype was seen repeatedly, ten times or more. Antigen: not known. J is TRBJ2-7 and V is TRBV6-1; D possibly matches TRBD1 or TRBD2 (7 bases each). This receptor was taken from a woman aged 25 to 45 with Graves' ophthalmopathy. The sequenced sample was blood. CDR3 amino acids: CASSPGGADSYEQYF. The CDR3, as DNA: TGTGCCAGCAGTCCAGGGGGGGCAGACTCCTACGAGCAGTACTTC.